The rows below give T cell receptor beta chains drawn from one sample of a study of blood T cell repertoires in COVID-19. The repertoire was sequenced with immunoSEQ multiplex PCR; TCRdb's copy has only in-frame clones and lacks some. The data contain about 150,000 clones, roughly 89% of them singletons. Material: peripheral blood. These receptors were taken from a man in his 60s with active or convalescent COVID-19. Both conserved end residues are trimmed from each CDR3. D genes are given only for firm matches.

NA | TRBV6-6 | ASSYSTPRVGDTQY
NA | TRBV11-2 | ASSLRADTSNQPQH
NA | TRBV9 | ASSVEIATSGNTIY
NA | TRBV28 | ASLGGVSPLH
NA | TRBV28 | ASNGHSNQPQH
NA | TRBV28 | ASTGGRNQPQH
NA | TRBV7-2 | ASSLLRLNTQY
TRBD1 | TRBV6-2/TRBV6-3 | ASSYTIRGSSYEQY
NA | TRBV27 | ASRGSRYEQY
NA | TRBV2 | ASGPTRGSGNTIY
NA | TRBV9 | ASSAQLAAQETQY
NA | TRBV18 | ASSPGDGNQPQH
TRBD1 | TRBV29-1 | SVTGTGDDEQF
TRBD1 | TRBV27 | ASSSQQGAVGYT
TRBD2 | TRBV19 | ASSIWSGRSDTQY
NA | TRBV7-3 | ASSSRQDNEQF
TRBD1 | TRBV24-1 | ATSAGRGQETQY
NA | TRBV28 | ASRLDGTDTQY
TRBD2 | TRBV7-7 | ASSSGLAVSSYNEQF
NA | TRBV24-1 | ATGGRPCTYEQY
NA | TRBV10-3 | AISYQGGDEQF
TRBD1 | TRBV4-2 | ASSRTGTGVNEQY
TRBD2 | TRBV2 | ASSEDRAGATEQY
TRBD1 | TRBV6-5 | ASRSQGVNYGYT
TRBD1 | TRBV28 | ASTGTGGGYT
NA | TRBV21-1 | ASSLAGSFTDTQY
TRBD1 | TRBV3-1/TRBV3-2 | ASSRRDRVRDGYT
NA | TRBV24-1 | ATSDPAIVRSGYT
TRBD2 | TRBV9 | ASSPRSLAGPDTQY
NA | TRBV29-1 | SVERPESDRTQY
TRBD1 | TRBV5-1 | ASSLQGAPYEQY
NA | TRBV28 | ASSLLTDTQY
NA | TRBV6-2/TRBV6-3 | ASSYSGLRGTEAF
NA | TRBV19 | ASSIGQPFVSGNTIY
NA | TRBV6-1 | ASSDRWADTQY
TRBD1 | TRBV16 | ASSQLAGGVEGYT
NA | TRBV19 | ASSRGGATYEQY
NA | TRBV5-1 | ASSLDAGSVDTQY
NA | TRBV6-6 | ASSRGGTQNQPQH
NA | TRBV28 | ASSFSGGRGNNQPQH